These 31 T cell receptor beta chains were sequenced from one sample in a study of shared clonotypes between healthy human individuals. Profiled with immunoSEQ multiplex PCR; TCRdb holds only in-frame clones, not every one. In the table there are about 2,100,000 clones, roughly 91% of which are singletons. Selected positively for CCR7 and CD45RO-negative, naive CD8 cells excluded terminally differentiated effector memory CD45RA+ cells. The source material was naive CD8+ T cells from PBMCs. The receptors were gathered from a man younger than 35 in good health. Some clones in this sample may be carry-over from other donors' samples.

V and J are TRBV27 and TRBJ2-7, with 9 bases identical to TRBD1. The CDR3 runs 15 residues. V lost 5 bases, J lost 4 bases, and 9 bases stayed unmatched. Germline V gene sequence: CDR1 MNHEY, CDR2 SMNVEV (reference sequence). CDR3 in amino acids: CASSGLGTGYYEQYF. The CDR3 DNA reads TGTGCCAGCAGTGGCTTAGGGACAGGGTATTACGAGCAGTACTTC.

The V gene is TRBV30, the J gene TRBJ2-7; D gene uncertain. This CDR3 has 12 residues. Germline CDR1 GTSNPN, CDR2 SVGIG (reference sequence). Trimming pared 5 bases from V and 2 bases from J, leaving 10 bases between. This chain's CDR3 is CAWGDKAYEQYF. The CDR3 nucleotides read TGTGCCTGGGGTGACAAAGCCTACGAGCAGTACTTC.

The chain combines TRBV6-1 with TRBJ2-1, with 8 bases lining up with TRBD2. With V trimmed by 2 bases and J by 7 bases, 4 bases remained unmatched. Germline CDR1 reads MNHNS; CDR2 reads SASEGT. The CDR3 has 14 amino acids. The CDR3 bases are TGTGCCAGCAGTGAATGGGCTAGCGGGAATGAGCAGTTCTTC. Its protein is CASSEWASGNEQFF.

The V call is TRBV2, the J call TRBJ1-2, with D tentatively TRBD1 (6 bases). V was trimmed by 1 base and J by 4 bases, leaving 19 bases between them. CDR1 SNHLY and CDR2 FYNNEI come from the germline V gene. The CDR3 covers 17 residues. CDR3 DNA sequence: TGTGCCAGCAGTGAAGAGCGACCCTATCGGGGGCTCTATGGCTACACCTTC. Protein: CASSEERPYRGLYGYTF.

V usage is TRBV15 and J usage is TRBJ2-1, with 8 bases identical to TRBD2. Germline values: CDR1 LNHNV, CDR2 YYDKDF (reference sequence). This CDR3 region has 14 residues. After removal of 5 bases from V and 2 bases from J, the junction contained 2 bases not matched to a gene. Written as DNA, the CDR3 is TGTGCCACCAGCGGTAGCGGGACCTACAATGAGCAGTTCTTC. Translation gives CATSGSGTYNEQFF.

This sequence joins TRBV5-1 and TRBJ2-3, with 14 bases aligning to TRBD2. CDR1 SGHRS and CDR2 YFSETQ come from the germline V gene. V shed 0 bases, J shed 4 bases, and the junction held 4 bases outside the gene matches. The CDR3 totals 17 residues. CDR3 in DNA: TGCGCCAGCAGCTTGGAGACTAGCGGGAGGGGGGCAGATACGCAGTATTTT. Translation gives CASSLETSGRGADTQYF.

With respect to this clone: Within the sample, other DNA sequences also encode this same CDR3. The chain has TRBV9 and TRBJ1-2; tentative D call: TRBD1 (5 bases). The germline V and J ends were trimmed by 0 bases and 2 bases, with 5 bases remaining between them. This CDR3 is 13 amino acids long. Germline V gene lookup returns CDR1 SGDLS and CDR2 YYNGEE. This CDR3 is CASSVGGNYGYTF. The CDR3 DNA sequence: TGTGCCAGCAGCGTAGGGGGGAACTATGGCTACACCTTC.

The CDR3 DNA reads as TGTGCCAGCATCGGTAGGACGGGAGGGAAGAAGACCCAGTACTTC. Protein: CASIGRTGGKKTQYF. J is TRBJ2-5 and V is TRBV7-8; 8 bases line up with TRBD2. The V gene's germline CDR1 is SGHVS and CDR2 FQNEAQ. The CDR3 consists of 15 residues. V dropped 7 bases and J dropped 6; count of bases not matched to a gene: 13.

The rearrangement joins TRBV2 to TRBJ2-4; maybe TRBD1 (6 bases). Germline assignment: CDR1 SNHLY and CDR2 FYNNEI. V gave up 2 bases and J gave up 5 bases, with 13 bases separating them. This CDR3 comprises 15 residues. CDR3 protein: CASSEWSGTQNIQYF. The CDR3 region has the DNA TGTGCCAGCAGTGAATGGTCCGGGACACAAAACATTCAGTACTTC.

The rearrangement joins TRBV9 to TRBJ2-1, with 11 positions matching TRBD2. Germline values: CDR1 SGDLS, CDR2 YYNGEE. This CDR3 has 17 residues. Trimming cost V 4 bases and J 4 bases; bases outside gene matches: 10. The CDR3 reads CASSPHGTSGIYNEQFF. CDR3 sequence (DNA): TGTGCCAGCAGCCCCCATGGGACTAGCGGAATATACAATGAGCAGTTCTTC.

Comments on this clone: The junction differs from germline at one of its ends, possibly a read error. The chain combines TRBV9 with TRBJ2-3; D uncertain. CDR1 SGDLS and CDR2 YYNGEE come from the germline V gene. CDR3 length: 12 amino acids. CDR3 in DNA: TGTGCCAGCAGCGTAGGGGAAGGCCCAGGCCATTTT. Translated, it gives CASSVGEGPGHF.

CDR3: CASSSPVGLSYEQYF. CDR3 in DNA: TGTGCCAGCAGTTCCCCGGTGGGGTTGAGCTACGAGCAGTACTTC. The chain recombines TRBV28 with TRBJ2-7; no clear D gene. Germline V gene data show CDR1 as MDHEN and CDR2 as SYDVKM. Trimming took 4 bases from V and 3 from J, leaving 16 bases between them. This CDR3 region has 15 residues.

This clone was detected once. The rearrangement links TRBV5-1 to TRBJ2-7, with TRBD1 as a possible D gene (6 bases). Trimming cost V 2 bases and J 5 bases, with 17 bases left between them. The CDR3 totals 15 residues. Per germline, CDR1 SGHRS and CDR2 YFSETQ. CDR3 bases: TGCGCCAGCAGCTTTCAAGGGGGATATTTGAACGAGCAGTACTTC. The encoded protein is CASSFQGGYLNEQYF.

The chain joins TRBV9 to TRBJ2-5; 7 positions match TRBD2. The CDR3 contains 18 residues. With 0 bases clipped from V and 2 bases from J, the junction kept 13 bases outside the gene matches. Germline CDR1 reads SGDLS; CDR2 reads YYNGEE. The CDR3: CASSVGRGTTRAQETQYF. The CDR3 DNA follows: TGTGCCAGCAGCGTAGGACGGGGGACTACTAGAGCGCAAGAGACCCAGTACTTC.

The chain couples TRBV21-1 to TRBJ2-1; whether TRBD2, the table's D call, matches the DNA was not checked. TRBV21-1 is given as a pseudogene. This CDR3 comprises 15 residues. CDR3 sequence reads: CASRPGLAWYNEQFF. The CDR3 region has the DNA TGTGCCAGCAGACCGGGACTAGCGTGGTACAATGAGCAGTTCTTC.

Comment on this clone: An end of the junction differs from the germline gene, which may be a read error. The chain has TRBV27 and TRBJ2-7; 11 bases agree with TRBD2. Germline CDR1 MNHEY, CDR2 SMNVEV (reference sequence). The CDR3 extends over 14 amino acids. The DNA for the CDR3 is TGTGCCAGCAGTTTAACGGCACTAGCGGGAGTGATTAACTTC. Translation: CASSLTALAGVINF.

This clone occurred once. This rearrangement joins TRBV5-1 to TRBJ2-7; D not resolved. V shed 0 bases and J shed 2 bases, with 12 bases lying between them. The CDR3 loop spans 15 amino acids. The germline CDR1 and CDR2 sequences are SGHRS and YFSETQ. The CDR3: CASSLEGKPTYEQYF. The DNA of the CDR3 is TGCGCCAGCAGCTTGGAGGGCAAACCAACCTACGAGCAGTACTTC.

The gene calls are TRBV7-3 and TRBJ2-1, with D possibly being TRBD1 or TRBD2 (5 bases each). V was cut by 2 bases and J by 7 bases, with 12 bases left in between. CDR1 and CDR2 (germline): SGHTA, FQGTGA. CDR3 length: 14 amino acids. In DNA form, the CDR3 reads TGTGCCAGCAGCTTATCCGGGGCCGGGAATGAGCAGTTCTTC. Amino acids: CASSLSGAGNEQFF.

The chain is built from TRBV27 and TRBJ2-3; 7 bases are a match to TRBD2. The CDR3 is 16 amino acids. The V and J ends lost 5 bases and 1 base, in that order; junction bases with no gene match: 9. The V gene's germline CDR1 is MNHEY and CDR2 SMNVEV (reference sequence). The CDR3: CASSPRGGRGTDTQYF. In nucleotides, the CDR3 is TGTGCCAGCAGTCCCCGCGGTGGGAGGGGCACAGATACGCAGTATTTT.

The CDR3 region has the DNA TGTGCCAGCAGTCGGACAGGGGTGGGAAATCAGCCCCAGCATTTT. As protein: CASSRTGVGNQPQHF. The rearrangement uses TRBV27 and TRBJ1-5; 9 positions match TRBD1. V lost 5 bases to trimming and J lost 4 bases; unmatched junction nucleotides: 6. Germline CDR1 and CDR2: MNHEY and SMNVEV (reference sequence). The CDR3 length is 15 residues.

This chain links TRBV27 with TRBJ1-2; no definite D call. The length of the CDR3 is 16 residues. Germline CDR1 and CDR2: MNHEY and SMNVEV (reference sequence). The V end lost 3 bases, the J end lost 4 bases, and 18 bases lay between the germline ends. CDR3 coding DNA: TGTGCCAGCAGTTTTATCCTGGCAGGCAGATTCTATGGCTACACCTTC. Protein product: CASSFILAGRFYGYTF.

A single count supports this clone. The chain couples TRBV19 to TRBJ1-4; the D gene is possibly TRBD1 (5 bases). Trimming left V 4 bases short and J 8 bases short, with 14 bases between. The CDR3 contains 14 residues. Germline V lookup: CDR1 LNHDA, CDR2 SQIVND (reference sequence). As DNA, the CDR3 is TGTGCCAGTAGTACCCGACAGCGAGCCGAAAAACTGTTTTTT. Its translation is CASSTRQRAEKLFF.

This rearrangement joins TRBV27 to TRBJ2-2; unclear D gene. The V gene's germline CDR1 is MNHEY and CDR2 SMNVEV (reference sequence). The CDR3 runs to 12 residues. The germline V and J ends were trimmed by 4 bases and 6 bases, with 6 bases remaining between them. The CDR3 protein is CASSSLAGELFF. The CDR3 DNA follows: TGTGCCAGCAGTTCCCTCGCCGGGGAGCTGTTTTTT.

V usage is TRBV6-4 and J usage is TRBJ2-7, with D uncertain. The V end was cut by 0 bases, the J end by 3 bases, with 12 bases between. CDR1 MRHNA and CDR2 SNTAGT come from the germline V gene. The CDR3 is 15 amino acids. CDR3: CASSDSSCTHYEQYF. The CDR3 DNA is TGTGCCAGCAGTGACTCGTCATGCACCCACTACGAGCAGTACTTC.

The J gene is TRBJ2-3, the V gene TRBV9; 9 bases line up with TRBD1. This CDR3 is 16 amino acids long. Germline-derived CDR1 and CDR2 are SGDLS and YYNGEE. With V trimmed by 5 bases and J by 4 bases, 11 bases remained unmatched. The CDR3 protein is CASRQTGGTEADTQYF. The CDR3 nucleotides are TGTGCCAGCAGACAGACAGGGGGTACTGAAGCAGATACGCAGTATTTT.

This chain connects TRBV7-3 to TRBJ2-1; possibly TRBD2 for D (6 bases). The CDR3 runs to 18 residues. Germline V gene sequence: CDR1 SGHTA, CDR2 FQGTGA. Trimming cost V 0 bases and J 0 bases, with 15 bases left between them. The CDR3 DNA follows: TGTGCCAGCAGCTTAACGCCCCCGGAGGGATTCTCCTACAATGAGCAGTTCTTC. Encoded protein: CASSLTPPEGFSYNEQFF.

V usage is TRBV10-3 and J usage is TRBJ2-7, with 8 nucleotides matching TRBD2. The CDR3 loop spans 15 amino acids. V shed 3 bases and J 2 bases; nucleotides not matched to a gene: 6. CDR1 is ENHRY and CDR2 is SYGVKD in the germline V gene. CDR3 DNA sequence: TGTGCCATCAGTGATAGAGCGGGAGATCCCTACGAGCAGTACTTC. It translates to CAISDRAGDPYEQYF.

The chain couples TRBV4-1 to TRBJ1-2, with 9 bases aligning to TRBD1. Per germline, CDR1 MGHRA and CDR2 YSYEKL. This CDR3 comprises 14 residues. V lost 4 bases, J lost 5 bases, and 5 bases stayed unmatched. CDR3 sequence: CASSPTGGPYGYTF. CDR3 in DNA: TGCGCCAGCAGCCCTACAGGGGGCCCTTATGGCTACACCTTC.

The V call is TRBV19, the J call TRBJ1-1, with D unresolved. Trimming removed 0 bases at V and 0 bases at J, with 8 bases between. The CDR3 loop spans 15 amino acids. The germline V gene encodes CDR1 LNHDA and CDR2 SQIVND (reference sequence). The CDR3 is CASSIEARLNTEAFF. CDR3 in DNA: TGTGCCAGTAGTATAGAGGCCAGGCTGAACACTGAAGCTTTCTTT. The complete variable domain, with remaining parts taken from reference TRBV19 and TRBJ1-1, reads DGGITQSPKYLFRKEGQNVTLSCEQNLNHDAMYWYRQDPGQGLRLIYYSQIVNDFQKGDIAEGYSVSREKKESFPLTVTSAQKNPTAFYLCASSIEARLNTEAFFGQGTRLTVV.

V is TRBV7-3 and J is TRBJ2-1; 8 positions agree with TRBD1. The CDR3 runs 12 residues. Germline V lookup: CDR1 SGHTA, CDR2 FQGTGA. The trim removed 5 bases at V and 8 bases at J, leaving 2 bases unmatched. The CDR3 DNA sequence: TGTGCCAGCAGCGAGACAGGGGATGAGCAGTTCTTC. Its protein product is CASSETGDEQFF.

The V and J genes are TRBV27 and TRBJ1-1, with D maybe TRBD1 (6 bases). In germline, CDR1 is MNHEY, CDR2 SMNVEV (reference sequence). Trimming left V 7 bases short and J 6 bases short, with 12 bases between. CDR3 length: 12 amino acids. The CDR3 protein is CASTIQGPEAFF. CDR3 in DNA: TGTGCCAGCACCATACAGGGACCTGAAGCTTTCTTT.